This T cell receptor (beta chain) was recovered during a study of cytomegalovirus exposure and HLA in healthy donors. Trimming removed 4 bases from V and 0 bases from J, with 6 bases in between. The germline V gene has CDR1 MNHNS and CDR2 SASEGT. The CDR3 loop spans 13 amino acids. A word on this clone: Its antigen is still unknown.

Findings and caveats of the study: A likely sequencing artifact accounted for one observed cluster of highly shared sequence variants.

The PCR used 60 Vbeta and 13 Jbeta primers. The protocol was immunoSEQ multiplex PCR, while the TCRdb copy is restricted to in-frame clones and leaves out a portion. Counted here are roughly 60,000 clones, approximately 77% occurring once; the ten biggest clones make up 3.3%. Sequencing was done on a sample of PBMCs. The sequence was obtained from a woman in her 40s in good health and CMV-seropositive. V gene TRBV6-1 combines with J gene TRBJ1-1, with TRBD1 as a possible D gene (6 bases). The CDR3 bases are TGTGCCAGCAGTGGACAGGTGAACACTGAAGCTTTCTTT. Protein sequence: CASSGQVNTEAFF.